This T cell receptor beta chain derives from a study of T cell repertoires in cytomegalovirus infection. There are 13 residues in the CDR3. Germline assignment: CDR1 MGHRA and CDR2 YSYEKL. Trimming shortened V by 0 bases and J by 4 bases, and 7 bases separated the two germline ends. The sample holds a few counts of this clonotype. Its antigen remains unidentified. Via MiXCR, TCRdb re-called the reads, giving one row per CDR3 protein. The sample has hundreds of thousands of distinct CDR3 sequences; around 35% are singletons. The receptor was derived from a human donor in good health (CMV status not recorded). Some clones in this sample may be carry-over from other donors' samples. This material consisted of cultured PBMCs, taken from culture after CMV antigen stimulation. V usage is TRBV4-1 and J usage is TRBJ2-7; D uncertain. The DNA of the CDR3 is TGCGCCAGCAGCCAAGACGGCCGATACGAGCAGTACTTC. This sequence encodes CASSQDGRYEQYF.